This passage covers 31 T cell receptor delta chains from one sample sequenced in a study of gamma-delta chains in newborns, infants, children. TCRdb reanalysed the reads via CATT. The sample shows 5,500 to 6,500 delta-chain clones, 0.35% to 0.45% of them seen only once. Sequenced input: blood. These receptors were collected from a child who was a newborn, infant or young child, either healthy, febrile or measles-vaccinated (not recorded which).

As concerns this clone: TCRdb's protein, taken from a much larger clone, differs from this DNA's translation at residue 6, likely owing to a read error; the protein displayed comes from the DNA. This sequence joins TRDV2 and TRDJ3; D not resolved. The CDR3 runs 16 residues. The V end was cut by 3 bases, the J end by 0 bases, with 8 bases between. The germline V gene has CDR1 GEAIGNYY and CDR2 EKD. Here the CDR3 reads CACDRASSWDTRQMFF. CDR3 coding DNA: TGTGCCTGTGACCGAGCAAGCTCCTGGGACACCCGACAGATGTTTTTC.

This clone was seen a few times. A read error is likely here: a far larger clone is one base away. V and J are TRDV2 and TRDJ3; 7 bases agree with TRDD3. Germline CDR1 reads GEAIGNYY; CDR2 reads EKD. J was trimmed by 0 bases and V by 0 bases; bases with no gene match: 13. The CDR3 loop spans 21 amino acids. The CDR3 DNA reads as TGTGCCTGTGACACCGTAAGTACTGGGGTTCCGAGCTCCTGGGACACCCGACAGATGTTTTTC. It yields the protein CACDTVSTGVPSSWDTRQMFF.

By proportion, this clone is medium-sized. At the DNA level, this CDR3 is encoded by other sequences in the same sample as well. The chain carries TRDV1 and TRDJ1; 10 nucleotides agree with TRDD3. Unmatched junction bases numbered 3, after V lost 2 bases and J lost 0 bases. The CDR3 sequence is 16 residues long. The germline V gene has CDR1 TSWWSYY and CDR2 QGS. The CDR3 bases are TGTGCTCTTGGGGAAGGGGGATACGGGTACACCGATAAACTCATCTTT. The encoded protein is CALGEGGYGYTDKLIF.

About this clone itself: TCRdb pairs this DNA with a much larger clone's protein that differs at residue 4, likely a read error; the protein shown was translated from the DNA. The V and J genes are TRDV2 and TRDJ2; 13 bases line up with TRDD3. Trimming removed 6 bases from V and 6 bases from J; junction bases left unmatched: 6. The CDR3 is made up of 15 amino acids. Per germline, CDR1 GEAIGNYY and CDR2 EKD. Here the CDR3 reads CACYLLGDTSAQLFF. CDR3 in DNA: TGTGCCTGTTACCTACTGGGGGATACGTCAGCACAACTCTTCTTT.

This clone showed up just a few times. A much larger clone sits a single nucleotide away, making a read error possible. This sample also contains other DNA sequences that code for the same CDR3. The rearrangement joins TRDV2 to TRDJ2; 9 positions match TRDD3. The CDR3 length is 15 residues. From germline, CDR1 is GEAIGNYY and CDR2 EKD. CDR3 sequence reads: CACDSLGDLTAQLFF. CDR3 bases: TGTGCCTGTGACTCTCTGGGGGATTTGACGGCACAACTCTTCTTT.

A remark on this clone: It is likely a read error: a sequence one base away is far more abundant. The chain has TRDV2 and TRDJ3; 11 nucleotides agree with TRDD3. CDR1 is GEAIGNYY, CDR2 EKD, per germline. J gave up 1 base and V 0 bases, and 10 bases lay outside the gene matches. This CDR3 is 21 amino acids long. The CDR3 DNA sequence: TGTGCCTGTGACACCGGTCGGAATCTGGGGGATACATCCTGGGACACCCGACAGATGTTTTTC. Amino acids: CACDTGRNLGDTSWDTRQMFF.

This clone was detected only a few times. TCRdb's protein for this DNA is that of a much larger clone and differs from the translation at residue 15, likely a read error; the protein shown is the DNA translation. The J gene is TRDJ3, the V gene TRDV2; the match to TRDD3 covers 12 bases. The germline CDR1 and CDR2 sequences are GEAIGNYY and EKD. This CDR3 has 18 residues. The CDR3 DNA follows: TGTGCCTGTGACAATACTGGGGGATACTCCTGGGACACCCGACGGATGTTTTTC. It is translated as CACDNTGGYSWDTRRMFF.

A word on this clone: A much larger clonotype is one base distant, so this may be a read error. The J gene is TRDJ3, the V gene TRDV2; 12 bases agree with TRDD3. This CDR3 is built from 20 residues. Germline CDR1 GEAIGNYY, CDR2 EKD. Here the CDR3 DNA reads TGTGCCTGTGACACCTACTGGGGGATACAGGGCTCCTGGGACACCCGACAGGTGTTTTTC. Protein: CACDTYWGIQGSWDTRQVFF.

This clone came up a few times. This may come from a read error, since a much larger clone is one base off. Other DNA sequences in this specimen translate into the identical CDR3. The chain carries TRDV2 and TRDJ3, with 7 bases lining up with TRDD3. The V gene's germline CDR1 is GEAIGNYY and CDR2 EKD. The CDR3 spans 18 residues. The DNA for the CDR3 is TGTGCCTGCGACAGGCTGGGGGTTATCTCCTGGGACACCCGACAGATGTTTTTC. This gives the protein CACDRLGVISWDTRQMFF.

This clone was detected a few times. TCRdb shows a much larger clone's protein in place of this DNA's translation, and the two differ at residue 15, likely through a read error; the protein shown is translated from the DNA. V gene TRDV2 combines with J gene TRDJ3; 11 bases fit TRDD3. The CDR3 runs to 18 residues. Germline CDR1 and CDR2: GEAIGNYY and EKD. CDR3 nucleotide sequence: TGTGCCTGTGACATACTGGGGGATATCTCCTGGGACACCCGACGGATGTTTTTC. Translating gives CACDILGDISWDTRRMFF.

Concerning this clone itself: The amino acid sequence in TCRdb belongs to a much larger clone and departs from this DNA's translation at residue 5, likely a sequencing read error; the sequence shown is translated from the DNA. This chain uses TRDV2 with TRDJ1; 7 nucleotides agree with TRDD3. Germline V gives CDR1 GEAIGNYY, CDR2 EKD. The CDR3 is 15 amino acids. J was trimmed by 2 bases and V by 3 bases; bases with no gene match: 8. CDR3 protein: CACDLLGMPTDKLIF. The DNA of the CDR3 is TGTGCCTGTGACCTACTGGGGATGCCTACCGATAAACTCATCTTT.

Worth noting for this clone: A much more abundant neighbour one base away suggests this may be a read error. Other nucleotide sequences in the sample specify the same CDR3. Written as DNA, the CDR3 is TGTGCTTGTGACACAGTGGGTGCTGGGGGATCACAAAGCTCCTGGGACACCCGACAGATGTTTTTC. It yields the protein CACDTVGAGGSQSSWDTRQMFF. The chain recombines TRDV2 with TRDJ3; 9 bases are a match to TRDD3. The CDR3 loop spans 22 amino acids. From germline, CDR1 is GEAIGNYY and CDR2 EKD.

A few counts support this clone. A read error is likely here: a far larger clone is one base away. The same CDR3 also results from other DNA sequences found in this sample. The rearrangement links TRDV2 to TRDJ3, with 9 nucleotides matching TRDD3. Germline CDR1 is GEAIGNYY and CDR2 is EKD. The CDR3 totals 17 residues. The CDR3 DNA is TGCGCCTGTGACTACTGGGGGACGGACTGGGACACCCGACAGATGTTTTTC. Translated: CACDYWGTDWDTRQMFF.

This clone came up a few times. The TCRdb protein comes from a much larger clone and disagrees with this DNA's translation at residues 7 and 16, likely due to a read error; the protein given here is derived from the DNA. This sequence joins TRDV2 and TRDJ3; perhaps TRDD3 as D (5 bases). There are 19 residues in the CDR3. Per germline, CDR1 GEAIGNYY and CDR2 EKD. The chain's CDR3 is CACDTVRIRSSWDTRRMFF. CDR3 DNA sequence: TGTGCCTGTGACACCGTGAGGATTCGGAGCTCCTGGGACACCCGACGGATGTTTTTC.

This clone is medium-sized by share. In the same sample, other DNA sequences code for this CDR3. V is TRDV2 and J is TRDJ3, with 8 positions matching TRDD3. Germline V lookup: CDR1 GEAIGNYY, CDR2 EKD. CDR3 length: 18 residues. The V gene end was trimmed by 0 bases and the J gene end by 0 bases; junction bases not matched to a gene: 3. The CDR3 spells CACDTAGGSSWDTRQMFF. CDR3 nucleotide sequence: TGTGCCTGTGACACCGCTGGGGGAAGCTCCTGGGACACCCGACAGATGTTTTTC.

This clone was recorded a few times. The protein in TCRdb stems from a much larger clone and differs at residue 3 from this DNA's translation, likely a read error; here the protein is translated from the DNA. This chain joins TRDV2 and TRDJ3; TRDD3 aligns across 7 bases. This CDR3 region has 18 residues. The germline V gene has CDR1 GEAIGNYY and CDR2 EKD. The CDR3 spells CARDAGGFSSWDTRQMFF. CDR3 DNA: TGTGCCCGTGACGCTGGGGGTTTTAGCTCCTGGGACACCCGACAGATGTTTTTC.

By share, this clone counts as medium-sized (0.01 to 0.1%). This chain uses TRDV3 with TRDJ1; 10 nucleotides match TRDD3. CDR1 TVYSNPD and CDR2 GDNSRS come from the germline V gene (reference sequence). The CDR3 spans 15 residues. The V and J ends lost 3 bases and 7 bases, in that order; junction bases with no gene match: 14. The CDR3 nucleotides read TGTGCCTTGGAGGGGGGATACGCGTCTGGACCTAAACTCATCTTT. It codes for CALEGGYASGPKLIF.

This chain connects TRDV2 to TRDJ3; 7 bases align to TRDD3. Per germline, CDR1 GEAIGNYY and CDR2 EKD. This CDR3 has 18 residues. The ends lost 0 bases at V and 2 bases at J; junction bases unmatched: 6. The CDR3 DNA is TGTGCCTGTGACACCGTACTGGGGAGCCCCTGGGACACCCGACAGATGTTTTTC. Encoded protein: CACDTVLGSPWDTRQMFF.

By sample share, this clone is medium-sized. In the same sample, other DNA sequences code for this CDR3. This chain connects TRDV1 to TRDJ2; TRDD2 is a possible D gene (5 bases). V was shortened by 5 bases and J by 6 bases, with 19 bases between the two germline ends. The CDR3 loop spans 16 amino acids. Germline V gives CDR1 TSWWSYY, CDR2 QGS. The DNA for the CDR3 is TGTGCTCTTGGGACTCTTCTTCCCTTACTGTCAGCACAACTCTTCTTT. Amino acid sequence: CALGTLLPLLSAQLFF.

This clone was picked up a small number of times. A far bigger clonotype differs at one base, so this is likely a read error. The same CDR3 is also encoded by other DNA sequences in this sample. V usage is TRDV2 and J usage is TRDJ3; the D gene is possibly TRDD3 (6 bases). The germline V gene encodes CDR1 GEAIGNYY and CDR2 EKD. V gave up 1 base and J gave up 0 bases, with 12 bases separating them. The CDR3 extends over 18 amino acids. In nucleotides, the CDR3 is TGTGCCTGTGACACTGGAGGATACTACTCCTGGGACACCCGACAGATGTTTTTC. Encoded protein: CACDTGGYYSWDTRQMFF.

This clone is categorized as medium-sized. The chain joins TRDV2 to TRDJ3, with a tentative D call TRDD3 (6 bases). The CDR3 length is 20 residues. Trimming took off 3 bases at V and 0 bases at J, with 20 bases between the two ends. Germline V lookup: CDR1 GEAIGNYY, CDR2 EKD. The CDR3 is CACDGVEGDASSWDTRQMFF. In DNA, the CDR3 is TGTGCCTGTGACGGTGTGGAGGGGGACGCTAGCTCCTGGGACACCCGACAGATGTTTTTC.

By share of the sample, this clone is medium-sized (0.01 to 0.1%). Other DNA sequences in the sample encode the same CDR3. The chain has TRDV2 and TRDJ3; 13 nucleotides match TRDD3. Germline CDR1 and CDR2: GEAIGNYY and EKD. V was pared by 2 bases and J by 2 bases, with 8 bases of the junction left unmatched. The CDR3 length is 20 residues. This CDR3 is CACDKLYWGIRAWDTRQMFF. CDR3 DNA sequence: TGTGCCTGTGACAAACTATACTGGGGGATACGCGCCTGGGACACCCGACAGATGTTTTTC.

This clone is labeled medium-sized. Within the sample, other DNA sequences also encode this same CDR3. The chain's CDR3 is CACDVLGGYTDKLIF. The CDR3 region has the DNA TGTGCCTGTGACGTACTGGGGGGGTACACCGATAAACTCATCTTT. The chain links TRDV2 to TRDJ1, with 8 bases lining up with TRDD3. The CDR3 has 15 amino acids. Germline values: CDR1 GEAIGNYY, CDR2 EKD. The junction had 5 bases not matched to a gene; V was cut back by 3 bases and J by 0 bases.

This clone was seen a few times. Translating this DNA gives a protein that differs at residue 4 from the TCRdb one, which belongs to a much larger clone; a read error is likely, and the protein shown is this translation. The rearrangement joins TRDV2 to TRDJ3, with D unclear. The length of the CDR3 is 16 residues. The germline V and J ends were trimmed by 5 bases and 0 bases, with 10 bases remaining between them. Germline values: CDR1 GEAIGNYY, CDR2 EKD. CDR3 sequence reads: CACGTVSSWDTRQMFF. The DNA for the CDR3 is TGTGCCTGTGGCACTGTCAGCTCCTGGGACACCCGACAGATGTTTTTC.

This clone has a handful of counts. This DNA translates differently at residue 10 from the TCRdb protein, which is that of a much larger clone; a read error is likely, and the protein shown is the DNA's own translation. The sample contains more than one DNA sequence encoding this CDR3. The chain combines TRDV2 with TRDJ3, with 7 bases matching TRDD3. Germline CDR1 reads GEAIGNYY; CDR2 reads EKD. This CDR3 has 17 amino acids. In DNA form, the CDR3 reads TGTGCCTGTGACACTGGGGGAAGCTCCCGGGACACCCGACAGATGTTTTTC. Encoded protein: CACDTGGSSRDTRQMFF.

With respect to this clone: The amino acid sequence in TCRdb belongs to a much larger clone and departs from this DNA's translation at residue 7, likely a sequencing read error; the sequence shown is translated from the DNA. The chain is built from TRDV2 and TRDJ3; weak D call: TRDD3 (5 bases). Deletions cut 2 bases from V and 0 bases from J, with 13 bases between. This CDR3 region has 18 residues. CDR1 and CDR2 (germline): GEAIGNYY, EKD. CDR3 loop: CACDILEESSWDTRQMFF. The CDR3 nucleotides are TGTGCCTGTGACATACTGGAGGAGAGCTCCTGGGACACCCGACAGATGTTTTTC.

This clone has only a few counts. The protein TCRdb lists belongs to a much larger clone and differs from this DNA's translation at residue 9, which points to a read error; the protein shown is made from the DNA. The rearrangement uses TRDV2 and TRDJ3; 8 nucleotides agree with TRDD3. Germline CDR1 and CDR2: GEAIGNYY and EKD. V dropped 0 bases and J dropped 4; count of bases not matched to a gene: 4. The CDR3 totals 17 residues. CDR3 region: CACDTVLGGWDTRQMFF. The CDR3 DNA sequence: TGTGCCTGTGACACCGTACTGGGGGGTTGGGACACCCGACAGATGTTTTTC.

Worth noting for this clone: The protein given by TCRdb reflects a much larger clone and differs at residue 11 from this DNA's translation, likely from a read error; the protein shown is the DNA's translation. V is TRDV2 and J is TRDJ1; 13 positions match TRDD3. The CDR3 has 17 residues. Germline CDR1 GEAIGNYY, CDR2 EKD. V was clipped by 1 base and J by 1 base; unmatched bases: 5. The CDR3 DNA reads as TGTGCCTGTGACACTGGTACTGGGGGATACGGCACCGATAAACTCATCTTT. Protein sequence: CACDTGTGGYGTDKLIF.

Concerning this clone: A far larger clone is just one base off, so this is likely a read error. V and J are TRDV2 and TRDJ3; 11 positions agree with TRDD3. Germline CDR1 GEAIGNYY, CDR2 EKD. The CDR3 length is 21 residues. In nucleotides, the CDR3 is TGTGCCTGTGACACCGGTCGGAAGCTGGGGGATACATCCTGGGACACCCGACAGATGATTTTC. It yields the protein CACDTGRKLGDTSWDTRQMIF.

For this clone: This sequence is one base from a far larger clone and is likely a read error. The chain joins TRDV2 to TRDJ3; 9 bases fit TRDD3. In germline, CDR1 is GEAIGNYY, CDR2 EKD. This CDR3 contains 22 residues. CDR3 loop: CACDPSYYWGTCSSRDTRQMFF. The CDR3 region has the DNA TGTGCCTGTGACCCATCGTACTACTGGGGGACGTGTAGCTCCCGGGACACCCGACAGATGTTTTTC.

Concerning this clone: This DNA's translation differs at residue 8 from TCRdb's protein, which comes from a much larger clone; a read error is likely, and the protein shown is translated from the DNA. V and J are TRDV2 and TRDJ2; weak D call: TRDD3 (6 bases). Trimming shortened V by 0 bases and J by 11 bases, and 15 bases separated the two germline ends. The germline gives CDR1 GEAIGNYY, CDR2 EKD. The CDR3 is 14 residues long. CDR3 loop: CACDTLGHMSQLFF. The DNA for the CDR3 is TGTGCCTGTGACACCCTGGGGCACATGTCGCAACTCTTCTTT.